Following are 28 T cell receptor beta chains from one sample sequenced in a study of control samples from healthy donors and cancer patients (dated by TCRdb to the early 2020s). The library was generated by the immunoSEQ multiplex PCR assay. Entries here come from immuneACCESS through TCRdb and include only in-frame sequences with V and J called. Some clones fail to appear in such tables; in the studies checked, an unresolved V gene covers under half of the shortfall, and the cause of the remainder is unknown. The sample contains around 150,000 clones, about nine tenths of them found a single time. Over 4% of the sample comes from the top ten. Sequencing was performed on blood. These receptors originate from a man aged 25 to 40 in good health.

The rearrangement links TRBV6-6 to TRBJ1-2; unclear D gene. CDR3 length equals 12 residues. The germline V gene encodes CDR1 MNHNY and CDR2 SVGAGI (reference sequence). The ends were cut back, 4 bases at V and 9 bases at J, with 12 bases in the middle. The CDR3 bases are TGTGCCAGCAGTTCTGAGGGCTTTAGCTACACCTTC. Encoded protein: CASSSEGFSYTF.

The chain links TRBV4-3 to TRBJ1-5, with TRBD1 matching over 7 bases. Germline lookup yields CDR1 LGHNA and CDR2 YSLEER. The CDR3 totals 16 residues. The junction had 6 bases not matched to a gene; V was cut back by 1 base and J by 3 bases. The CDR3 coding sequence is TGCGCCAGCAGCCAAGTTCTAGGACAGGTCAATCAGCCCCAGCATTTT. Translated, it gives CASSQVLGQVNQPQHF.

The chain joins TRBV4-3 to TRBJ1-3, with D tentatively TRBD1 (6 bases). CDR1 is LGHNA, CDR2 YSLEER, per germline. CDR3 length: 13 amino acids. The V end lost 3 bases, the J end lost 8 bases, and 11 bases lay between the germline ends. CDR3 DNA sequence: TGCGCCAGCAGCCAGACAGCAGGGGACACCATATATTTT. The encoded protein is CASSQTAGDTIYF.

This chain connects TRBV6-1 to TRBJ2-7; weak D call: TRBD2 (5 bases). Germline CDR1 is MNHNS and CDR2 is SASEGT. With 6 bases removed from V and 0 bases from J, the gap between germline ends came to 12 bases. The CDR3 contains 14 residues. The CDR3 sequence is CASRFSASSYEQYF. Here the CDR3 DNA reads TGTGCCAGCAGATTTAGCGCGAGCTCCTACGAGCAGTACTTC.

The CDR3 reads CASSLLGQGTSEQFF. Here the CDR3 DNA reads TGTGCCAGCAGCTTATTGGGACAGGGGACAAGCGAGCAGTTCTTC. The J gene is TRBJ2-1, the V gene TRBV7-2, with 10 bases identical to TRBD1. V lost 2 bases to trimming and J lost 10 bases; unmatched junction nucleotides: 8. CDR1 and CDR2 (germline): SGHTA, FQGNSA. CDR3 length equals 15 residues.

The chain couples TRBV6-4 to TRBJ2-3; 10 nucleotides line up with TRBD2. CDR1 MRHNA and CDR2 SNTAGT come from the germline V gene. The CDR3 spans 16 residues. J was trimmed by 4 bases and V by 2 bases; bases with no gene match: 6. Here the CDR3 reads CASSDRAGGPSDTQYF. Written as DNA, the CDR3 is TGTGCCAGCAGTGACCGAGCGGGGGGGCCCTCAGATACGCAGTATTTT.

The chain joins TRBV5-6 to TRBJ1-2, with D possibly TRBD1 on 5 matching bases. This CDR3 comprises 18 residues. Trimming stripped 0 bases from V and 3 bases from J, with 21 bases between. From germline, CDR1 is SGHDT and CDR2 YYEEEE. CDR3 bases: TGTGCCAGCAGCTTGGCCGGGGGGAGCAGTCCCATCGACTATGGCTACACCTTC. Residues: CASSLAGGSSPIDYGYTF.

The sample holds one count of this clone. The J gene is TRBJ2-7, the V gene TRBV19; a possible D gene is TRBD1 (5 bases). The CDR3 sequence is 14 residues long. V gave up 4 bases and J gave up 2 bases, with 12 bases separating them. CDR1 and CDR2 (germline): LNHDA, SQIVND (reference sequence). The CDR3: CASSRQYPAYEQYF. For the CDR3, the DNA is TGTGCCAGTAGTAGACAGTATCCCGCCTACGAGCAGTACTTC.

The V and J genes are TRBV7-9 and TRBJ2-7; D call uncertain. V dropped 2 bases and J dropped 7 bases, with 12 bases sitting between them. Germline loops: CDR1 SEHNR, CDR2 FQNEAQ (reference sequence). This CDR3 is 13 amino acids long. In DNA, the CDR3 is TGTGCCAGCAGCTTATGGCCCACCCCAGAGCAGTACTTC. This encodes CASSLWPTPEQYF. The full variable domain, in which reference TRBV7-9 and TRBJ2-7 provide the parts outside the CDR3, is DTGVSQNPRHKITKRGQNVTFRCDPISEHNRLYWYRQTLGQGPEFLTYFQNEAQLEKSRLLSDRFSAERPKGSFSTLEIQRTEQGDSAMYLCASSLWPTPEQYFGPGTRLTVT.

The V gene is TRBV30, the J gene TRBJ2-7, with TRBD1 matching over 7 bases. Trimming took 4 bases from V and 4 from J; bases not matched to a gene: 4. The CDR3 length is 12 residues. The germline CDR1 and CDR2 sequences are GTSNPN and SVGIG (reference sequence). The CDR3 nucleotides are TGTGCCTGGACAGGGGGTCAATACGAGCAGTACTTC. It yields the protein CAWTGGQYEQYF.

The chain uses TRBV7-8 and TRBJ1-6, with unresolved D. Germline assignment: CDR1 SGHVS and CDR2 FQNEAQ. The V end lost 0 bases, the J end lost 4 bases, and 13 bases lay between the germline ends. The CDR3 loop spans 17 amino acids. CDR3 loop: CASSLANLRGYNSPLHF. Here the CDR3 DNA reads TGTGCCAGCAGCTTAGCGAACCTGCGGGGTTATAATTCACCCCTCCACTTT.

The rearrangement links TRBV6-1 to TRBJ1-1; D is ambiguous. This CDR3 contains 15 residues. Between the trimmed V and J ends, which lost 2 bases and 0 bases, there was a span of 10 bases. Germline V gives CDR1 MNHNS, CDR2 SASEGT. CDR3 nucleotide sequence: TGTGCCAGCAGTGAATATGCAGAGCTGAACACTGAAGCTTTCTTT. This sequence encodes CASSEYAELNTEAFF.

The V call is TRBV5-4, the J call TRBJ2-3; 12 bases align to TRBD2. Germline CDR1 SGHNT, CDR2 YYREEE (reference sequence). The length of the CDR3 is 17 residues. V gave up 7 bases and J gave up 0 bases; unmatched junction bases: 9. In DNA form, the CDR3 reads TGTGCCAGCTCTACTAGCGGGGGGCCCCGAAGCACAGATACGCAGTATTTT. Its protein is CASSTSGGPRSTDTQYF.

DNA of the CDR3: TGTGCCAGTAGTATAGGAAGGGGAGCGAACACTGAAGCTTTCTTT. Amino acid sequence: CASSIGRGANTEAFF. V and J are TRBV19 and TRBJ1-1; possible D gene TRBD1, 5 bases. There are 15 residues in the CDR3. The germline V gene has CDR1 LNHDA and CDR2 SQIVND (reference sequence). The germline V and J ends were trimmed by 1 base and 1 base, with 10 bases remaining between them.

This chain uses TRBV2 with TRBJ2-2; D gene uncertain. There are 15 residues in the CDR3. Germline CDR1 and CDR2: SNHLY and FYNNEI. V dropped 7 bases and J dropped 4 bases, with 16 bases sitting between them. DNA of the CDR3: TGTGCCAGCAACAAGGATCTAAAATTCACCGGGGAGCTGTTTTTT. This codes for CASNKDLKFTGELFF. Based on the CDR3 plus reference TRBV2 and TRBJ2-2, the full variable domain is EPEVTQTPSHQVTQMGQEVILRCVPISNHLYFYWYRQILGQKVEFLVSFYNNEISEKSEIFDDQFSVERPDGSNFTLKIRSTKLEDSAMYFCASNKDLKFTGELFFGEGSRLTVL.

This chain connects TRBV6-5 to TRBJ2-7; D possibly matches TRBD1 or TRBD2 (6 bases each). Germline V gene data show CDR1 as MNHEY and CDR2 as SVGAGI. Trimming removed 6 bases at V and 3 bases at J, with 15 bases between. This CDR3 comprises 14 residues. CDR3 sequence (DNA): TGTGCCAGCAGAGACAAAGGGGGACTCTACGAGCAGTACTTC. It encodes CASRDKGGLYEQYF.

The chain carries TRBV12-3 or TRBV12-4 and TRBJ1-1; D is unclear. The V and J ends lost 5 bases and 0 bases respectively, with 7 bases between them. The CDR3 contains 13 residues. The CDR3 region is CASSNKVNTEAFF. In DNA, the CDR3 is TGTGCCAGCAGTAATAAGGTGAACACTGAAGCTTTCTTT.

The chain couples TRBV2 to TRBJ1-1; D perhaps matches TRBD1 (5 bases). Trimming removed 10 bases from V and 3 bases from J, with 12 bases in between. CDR3 length equals 12 residues. Germline loops: CDR1 SNHLY, CDR2 FYNNEI. The CDR3 protein is CAIPGKDTEAFF. The CDR3 DNA reads as TGTGCCATACCAGGGAAGGACACTGAAGCTTTCTTT.

V and J are TRBV19 and TRBJ2-3; D might be TRBD1 (6 bases). CDR3 length: 15 residues. CDR1 is LNHDA, CDR2 SQIVND, per germline (reference sequence). With 1 base removed from V and 1 base from J, the gap between germline ends came to 9 bases. As DNA, the CDR3 is TGTGCCAGTAGTATAGTAGGGGGTGGCACAGATACGCAGTATTTT. Protein sequence: CASSIVGGGTDTQYF. Full variable domain (rest looked up from reference TRBV19 and TRBJ2-3): DGGITQSPKYLFRKEGQNVTLSCEQNLNHDAMYWYRQDPGQGLRLIYYSQIVNDFQKGDIAEGYSVSREKKESFPLTVTSAQKNPTAFYLCASSIVGGGTDTQYFGPGTRLTVL.

The chain links TRBV6-5 to TRBJ2-3, with 11 positions matching TRBD2. V shed 3 bases, J shed 4 bases, and the junction held 6 bases outside the gene matches. The CDR3 covers 16 residues. Per the germline V gene, CDR1 is MNHEY and CDR2 is SVGAGI. The CDR3 region is CASSYSGTSGSDTQYF. CDR3 in DNA: TGTGCCAGCAGTTATTCCGGGACTAGCGGCTCAGATACGCAGTATTTT.

The V call is TRBV24-1, the J call TRBJ1-1; the D gene is possibly TRBD1 (5 bases). Germline-derived CDR1 and CDR2 are KGHDR and SFDVKD. The CDR3 is 13 amino acids. V was shortened by 4 bases and J by 4 bases, with 9 bases between the two germline ends. CDR3 DNA: TGTGCCACCAGTGAAGGGGTTGGCACTGAAGCTTTCTTT. This gives the protein CATSEGVGTEAFF.

The chain combines TRBV7-6 with TRBJ1-5; no clear D gene. This CDR3 is 15 amino acids long. Germline-derived CDR1 and CDR2 are SGHVS and FNYEAQ. V lost 3 bases and J 1 base, leaving 10 bases between the germline ends. The CDR3 region has the DNA TGTGCCAGCAGCTTTAACGGGATGAGCAATCAGCCCCAGCATTTT. This encodes CASSFNGMSNQPQHF.

V usage is TRBV19 and J usage is TRBJ2-4, with a weak D call TRBD2 (5 bases). CDR3 length: 13 residues. Germline lookup yields CDR1 LNHDA and CDR2 SQIVND (reference sequence). Trimming took 2 bases from V and 14 from J, leaving 16 bases between them. CDR3 DNA: TGTGCCAGTAGTATAAATCTCGAGGGCTCAGAGTACTTC. Encoded protein: CASSINLEGSEYF.

V usage is TRBV19 and J usage is TRBJ1-5; D is possibly TRBD1 (6 bases). Deletions cut 8 bases from V and 9 bases from J, with 14 bases between. The CDR3 contains 12 residues. The germline CDR1 and CDR2 sequences are LNHDA and SQIVND (reference sequence). The CDR3 nucleotides read TGTGCCAGTCGACAGGACCGTTGGCCCCAGCATTTT. It codes for CASRQDRWPQHF. The variable domain in full, with the rest retrieved from reference TRBV19 and TRBJ1-5, is DGGITQSPKYLFRKEGQNVTLSCEQNLNHDAMYWYRQDPGQGLRLIYYSQIVNDFQKGDIAEGYSVSREKKESFPLTVTSAQKNPTAFYLCASRQDRWPQHFGDGTRLSIL.

The gene calls are TRBV6-2 or TRBV6-3 and TRBJ2-1, with D maybe TRBD2 (5 bases). V lost 2 bases, J lost 3 bases, and 17 bases lay in between. The CDR3 sequence is 17 residues long. Germline CDR1 MNHEY, CDR2 SVGEGT. The chain's CDR3 is CASSYELGRAIYNEQFF. The CDR3 DNA follows: TGTGCCAGCAGTTACGAACTCGGGCGGGCGATCTACAATGAGCAGTTCTTC.

This rearrangement joins TRBV4-3 to TRBJ2-6; TRBD2 agrees at 7 bases. CDR3 size: 16 residues. Germline V gene data show CDR1 as LGHNA and CDR2 as YSLEER. With V trimmed by 4 bases and J by 2 bases, 5 bases remained unmatched. Here the CDR3 DNA reads TGCGCCAGCAGCCCCGCGGGGGTGGCTGGGGCCAACGTCCTGACTTTC. Translating gives CASSPAGVAGANVLTF.

This clone has a single count. The chain joins TRBV7-3 to TRBJ2-1; 9 bases are a match to TRBD2. CDR3 length: 16 amino acids. CDR1 SGHTA and CDR2 FQGTGA come from the germline V gene. The junction had 12 bases not matched to a gene; V was cut back by 4 bases and J by 8 bases. For the CDR3, the DNA is TGTGCCAGCAGCTCCCTGGGGAGCGGGGGGAGCGATGAGCAGTTCTTC. Its protein is CASSSLGSGGSDEQFF.

In its sample, this clone was seen a few times. The J gene is TRBJ2-1, the V gene TRBV24-1; 11 positions agree with TRBD1. This CDR3 spans 16 amino acids. With 6 bases clipped from V and 6 bases from J, the junction kept 9 bases outside the gene matches. CDR1 and CDR2 from the germline V gene are KGHDR and SFDVKD. The CDR3 reads CATSRPTGTGGNEQFF. The CDR3 region has the DNA TGTGCCACCAGTAGGCCGACCGGGACAGGGGGCAATGAGCAGTTCTTC.